Presented here are 18 T cell receptor beta chains from one specimen sequenced in a study of cytomegalovirus exposure and HLA in healthy donors. A multiplex PCR was run with 60 Vbeta primers and 13 Jbeta primers. Profiled with immunoSEQ multiplex PCR; TCRdb holds only in-frame clones, not every one. The table has roughly 150,000 clones, around 86% seen once. The sequenced sample consisted of PBMCs. Receptors were obtained from a male donor in good health and CMV-seronegative.

The V call is TRBV5-1, the J call TRBJ1-6, with 8 positions matching TRBD1. The CDR3 is made up of 16 amino acids. V gave up 1 base and J gave up 7 bases; unmatched junction bases: 7. CDR1 is SGHRS, CDR2 YFSETQ, per germline. The DNA for the CDR3 is TGCGCCAGCAGCTTGACGGGACAGGCCTCGAATTCACCCCTCCACTTT. Its protein product is CASSLTGQASNSPLHF.

The chain is built from TRBV5-6 and TRBJ2-5; maybe TRBD2 (6 bases). This CDR3 is 15 amino acids long. CDR1 is SGHDT and CDR2 is YYEEEE in the germline V gene. The V end lost 1 base, the J end lost 5 bases, and 15 bases lay between the germline ends. The CDR3: CASSLRGTLGETQYF. The CDR3 region has the DNA TGTGCCAGCAGCTTGCGCGGGACTCTGGGGGAGACCCAGTACTTC.

The chain carries TRBV5-6 and TRBJ1-2, with TRBD1 identical over 8 bases. V gave up 0 bases and J gave up 0 bases; unmatched junction bases: 4. This CDR3 region has 16 residues. The germline gives CDR1 SGHDT, CDR2 YYEEEE. DNA of the CDR3: TGTGCCAGCAGCTTGGGGCAGGGGGCGACTAACTATGGCTACACCTTC. This gives the protein CASSLGQGATNYGYTF.

The sample holds a few counts of this clone. The CDR3 region is CAIRRLAGAQETQYF. The CDR3 DNA sequence: TGTGCCATCAGGAGACTAGCGGGGGCCCAAGAGACCCAGTACTTC. The chain joins TRBV10-3 to TRBJ2-5; 12 positions agree with TRBD2. From germline, CDR1 is ENHRY and CDR2 SYGVKD. CDR3 size: 15 residues. The V and J ends lost 6 bases and 1 base, in that order; junction bases with no gene match: 3.

This rearrangement joins TRBV5-1 to TRBJ1-1; D might be TRBD1 (6 bases). This CDR3 contains 15 residues. CDR1 SGHRS and CDR2 YFSETQ come from the germline V gene. V lost 2 bases to trimming and J lost 0 bases, with 11 bases between them. In DNA, the CDR3 is TGCGCCAGCAGCTTAAACGGACAGATGAACACTGAAGCTTTCTTT. Translation: CASSLNGQMNTEAFF.

This clone has just one count. The chain is built from TRBV5-1 and TRBJ2-1; 8 nucleotides agree with TRBD1. Per germline, CDR1 SGHRS and CDR2 YFSETQ. The CDR3 is made up of 14 amino acids. Germline trimming cut 3 bases from V and 4 bases from J; bases unmatched to any gene: 3. The CDR3 bases are TGCGCCAGCAGCTCAGGGGGCCGGTACAATGAGCAGTTCTTC. This translates into CASSSGGRYNEQFF.

This clone was counted once. The chain employs TRBV5-1 and TRBJ1-2; 9 bases fit TRBD1. From germline, CDR1 is SGHRS and CDR2 YFSETQ. The V segment lost 0 bases and the J segment 2 bases; nucleotides outside the gene matches: 5. CDR3 size: 16 residues. The CDR3 sequence: CASSLAGTGINYGYTF. In nucleotides, the CDR3 is TGCGCCAGCAGCTTGGCCGGGACAGGGATAAACTATGGCTACACCTTC.

V usage is TRBV29-1 and J usage is TRBJ2-5; TRBD2 agrees at 8 bases. The germline V gene has CDR1 SQVTM and CDR2 ANQGSEA. Trimming cost V 3 bases and J 11 bases; bases outside gene matches: 11. The length of the CDR3 is 13 residues. CDR3 sequence (DNA): TGCAGCGTTGACAGCGGGGGTCCCGGTTTGCAGTACTTC. Translation: CSVDSGGPGLQYF.

This chain links TRBV6-5 with TRBJ2-7, with D unclear. Trimming removed 0 bases at V and 2 bases at J, with 8 bases between. The germline V gene has CDR1 MNHEY and CDR2 SVGAGI. CDR3 length equals 14 residues. The CDR3 loop reads CASSYSHQTYEQYF. Here the CDR3 DNA reads TGTGCCAGCAGTTACTCACACCAGACCTACGAGCAGTACTTC.

The chain uses TRBV4-1 and TRBJ1-5; D may be TRBD1 (5 bases). V was trimmed by 0 bases and J by 5 bases, leaving 11 bases between them. CDR3 length: 15 residues. Germline V gene data show CDR1 as MGHRA and CDR2 as YSYEKL. Here the CDR3 reads CASSQDQQAYQPQHF. In nucleotides, the CDR3 is TGCGCCAGCAGCCAAGACCAACAGGCCTATCAGCCCCAGCATTTT.

This chain joins TRBV4-1 and TRBJ1-6; a weak D match, TRBD1 (6 bases). Germline V gene data show CDR1 as MGHRA and CDR2 as YSYEKL. Deletions cut 3 bases from V and 8 bases from J, with 14 bases between. CDR3 length: 15 residues. CDR3 protein: CASSHNRVSDSPLHF. The CDR3 coding sequence is TGCGCCAGCAGCCACAACAGGGTATCTGATTCACCCCTCCACTTT.

The chain recombines TRBV7-8 with TRBJ1-6, with 9 bases matching TRBD1. The CDR3 is made up of 15 amino acids. Germline V gene sequence: CDR1 SGHVS, CDR2 FQNEAQ. The V gene end was trimmed by 5 bases and the J gene end by 7 bases; junction bases not matched to a gene: 6. The CDR3 protein is CASSLTGGANSPLHF. CDR3 nucleotide sequence: TGTGCCAGCAGCCTTACAGGGGGCGCGAATTCACCCCTCCACTTT.

This clone was counted between two and nine times. V is TRBV28 and J is TRBJ1-5; 9 nucleotides match TRBD1. The CDR3 spans 14 residues. The V and J ends lost 4 bases and 4 bases, in that order; junction bases with no gene match: 2. Germline V lookup: CDR1 MDHEN, CDR2 SYDVKM. CDR3 amino acids: CASSSGQGNQPQHF. The CDR3 DNA sequence: TGTGCCAGCAGTTCGGGACAGGGTAATCAGCCCCAGCATTTT.

This clone has a single count. The CDR3 spells CASSDRVSANTGELFF. The CDR3 DNA reads as TGTGCCAGCAGTGACCGTGTCTCCGCGAACACCGGGGAGCTGTTTTTT. The chain has TRBV6-4 and TRBJ2-2; D is unresolved. V was clipped by 2 bases and J by 0 bases, with 10 bases between them. In germline, CDR1 is MRHNA, CDR2 SNTAGT. CDR3 length equals 16 residues.

The chain has TRBV4-1 and TRBJ1-5; tentative D call: TRBD1 (6 bases). The CDR3 sequence is 16 residues long. Germline lookup yields CDR1 MGHRA and CDR2 YSYEKL. The germline V and J ends were trimmed by 0 bases and 4 bases, with 13 bases remaining between them. The CDR3 DNA sequence: TGCGCCAGCAGCCAAGATCGGGGGGCTGGGAATCAGCCCCAGCATTTT. This gives the protein CASSQDRGAGNQPQHF.

The chain joins TRBV6-5 to TRBJ1-2, with D uncertain. The V gene lost 0 bases and the J gene lost 4 bases, with 12 bases spanning the gap. The CDR3 length is 15 residues. Germline CDR1 is MNHEY and CDR2 is SVGAGI. Here the CDR3 DNA reads TGTGCCAGCAGTTACTCGATCGGGTTAGGCTATGGCTACACCTTC. This codes for CASSYSIGLGYGYTF.

This chain uses TRBV6-1 with TRBJ1-5; D gene ambiguous. The CDR3 consists of 15 residues. Germline V gene lookup returns CDR1 MNHNS and CDR2 SASEGT. Trimming stripped 6 bases from V and 3 bases from J, with 15 bases between. CDR3 amino acids: CASRYGIIDNQPQHF. The CDR3 nucleotides are TGTGCCAGCAGATACGGGATAATCGACAATCAGCCCCAGCATTTT.

The chain employs TRBV7-2 and TRBJ1-6, with D possibly matching TRBD1 (5 bases). This CDR3 spans 16 amino acids. Germline-derived CDR1 and CDR2 are SGHTA and FQGNSA. V was trimmed by 8 bases and J by 6 bases, leaving 20 bases between them. The chain's CDR3 is CASALEGVALNSPLHF. The CDR3, as DNA: TGTGCCAGCGCCCTGGAAGGGGTGGCCCTTAATTCACCCCTCCACTTT.